This TCR beta chain stems from a study of T cell changes during pregnancy in multiple sclerosis. Germline V CDR1 and CDR2: LNHDA, SQIVND (reference sequence). V was pared by 6 bases and J by 2 bases, with 7 bases of the junction left unmatched. CDR3 length: 15 residues. Some clones are missing from TCRdb's copy, which holds only in-frame ones; the method was immunoSEQ multiplex PCR. The table has roughly 37,000 clones, 91% seen once. V and J are TRBV19 and TRBJ1-5; 7 bases fit TRBD1. The clonotype was recovered from a female donor in good health, enrolled as a control in a pregnancy study. Source: CD4+ T cells from peripheral blood mononuclear cells, taken in the second trimester of pregnancy. This chain's CDR3 is CASRFTGARNQPQHF. Written as DNA, the CDR3 is TGTGCCAGTAGATTTACAGGGGCCCGCAATCAGCCCCAGCATTTT.